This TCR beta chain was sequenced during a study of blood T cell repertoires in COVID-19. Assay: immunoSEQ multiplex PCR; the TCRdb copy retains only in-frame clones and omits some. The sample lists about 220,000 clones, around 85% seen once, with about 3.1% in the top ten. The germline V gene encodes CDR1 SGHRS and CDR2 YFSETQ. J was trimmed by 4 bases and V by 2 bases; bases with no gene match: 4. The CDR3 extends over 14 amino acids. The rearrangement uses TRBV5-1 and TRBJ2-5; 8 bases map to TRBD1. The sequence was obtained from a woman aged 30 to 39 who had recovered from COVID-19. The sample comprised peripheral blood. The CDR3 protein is CASSFRGRGETQYF. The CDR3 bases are TGCGCCAGCAGCTTCAGGGGGCGCGGAGAGACCCAGTACTTC.